This entry describes one T cell receptor beta chain. These data are taken from a study of technical replicates of blood from several donors. Profiling relied on immunoSEQ multiplex PCR, and the TCRdb table lists in-frame clones only, not all of them. Of roughly 90,000 clones in the sample, about 95% were seen once. V lost 6 bases to trimming and J lost 4 bases; unmatched junction nucleotides: 7. The germline V gene has CDR1 SGHAT and CDR2 FQNNGV. This CDR3 comprises 14 residues. The material sequenced was T cells isolated from PBMCs. The chain employs TRBV11-2 and TRBJ2-5, with 8 bases that match TRBD2. The TCR was taken from a human donor in good health. The CDR3 coding sequence is TGTGCCAGCAGAAAAGCGGGAGAGGGAGAGACCCAGTACTTC. This sequence encodes CASRKAGEGETQYF.